Below are 31 T cell receptor beta chains sequenced from a single sample in a study of CD8+ T cells in alopecia areata. The sequencing template was cDNA reverse transcribed from extracted RNA. TCRdb's table, derived via immunoSEQ multiplex PCR, lists solely in-frame clones and lacks some. The repertoire holds approximately 150,000 clones, with 55% as singletons. Input material: CD4+ T cells sorted from blood. Source of these receptors: a human donor in good health.

This clone has just a few counts. The CDR3: CASSRGAGAAQETQYF. CDR3 sequence (DNA): TGTGCCAGCAGCAGAGGGGCGGGAGCGGCCCAAGAGACCCAGTACTTC. J is TRBJ2-5 and V is TRBV6-6; TRBD2 matches at 7 bases. There are 16 residues in the CDR3. V was clipped by 6 bases and J by 1 base; unmatched bases: 11. CDR1 is MNHNY, CDR2 SVGAGI, per germline (reference sequence).

This clone was seen a handful of times. V gene TRBV19 combines with J gene TRBJ2-2; D gene unclear. The CDR3 has 16 amino acids. The V and J ends lost 7 bases and 0 bases respectively, with 15 bases between them. Germline V lookup: CDR1 LNHDA, CDR2 SQIVND (reference sequence). In DNA form, the CDR3 reads TGTGCCAGTAAGACAAGCCCCTACCCGAACACCGGGGAGCTGTTTTTT. This translates into CASKTSPYPNTGELFF.

The chain is built from TRBV25-1 and TRBJ1-1; D unresolved. V was shortened by 4 bases and J by 3 bases, with 18 bases between the two germline ends. The length of the CDR3 is 16 residues. CDR1 and CDR2 from the germline V gene are MGHDK and SYGVNS. The CDR3 DNA is TGTGCCAGCAGTGGGATCGAGGGAAAGTCAGACACTGAAGCTTTCTTT. Translated: CASSGIEGKSDTEAFF. The variable domain in full, with the rest retrieved from reference TRBV25-1 and TRBJ1-1, is EADIYQTPRYLVIGTGKKITLECSQTMGHDKMYWYQQDPGMELHLIHYSYGVNSTEKGDLSSESTVSRIRTEHFPLTLESARPSHTSQYLCASSGIEGKSDTEAFFGQGTRLTVV.

This clone has only a few counts. This chain uses TRBV7-9 with TRBJ2-6; D is possibly TRBD1 (5 bases). V was clipped by 5 bases and J by 2 bases, with 16 bases between them. The CDR3 extends over 17 amino acids. Germline CDR1 SEHNR, CDR2 FQNEAQ (reference sequence). CDR3 sequence reads: CASSALGIRAGANVLTF. For the CDR3, the DNA is TGTGCCAGCAGCGCTTTGGGCATCAGGGCTGGGGCCAACGTCCTGACTTTC.

This clone was detected a few times. This chain connects TRBV6-5 to TRBJ2-3; the match to TRBD2 covers 7 bases. V shed 8 bases and J 5 bases; nucleotides not matched to a gene: 7. Germline V gives CDR1 MNHEY, CDR2 SVGAGI. CDR3 length equals 13 residues. DNA of the CDR3: TGTGCCAGCGGGAGGGCAAACGGAGATACGCAGTATTTT. Translating it yields CASGRANGDTQYF.

The chain couples TRBV30 to TRBJ2-1; weak D call: TRBD2 (5 bases). The CDR3 loop spans 16 amino acids. Germline assignment: CDR1 GTSNPN and CDR2 SVGIG (reference sequence). V was clipped by 0 bases and J by 0 bases, with 12 bases between them. CDR3 DNA: TGTGCCTGGAGTGTACGGGGAATCAACTCCTACAATGAGCAGTTCTTC. It specifies CAWSVRGINSYNEQFF.

Comments on this clone: The same CDR3 can be traced to other DNA sequences in this sample. The chain recombines TRBV6-5 with TRBJ1-2, with 8 bases identical to TRBD1. The length of the CDR3 is 12 residues. After removal of 5 bases from V and 5 bases from J, the junction contained 1 base not matched to a gene. CDR1 and CDR2 from the germline V gene are MNHEY and SVGAGI. The CDR3 bases are TGTGCCAGCAGTGACAGGGGATATGGCTACACCTTC. This encodes CASSDRGYGYTF.

The gene calls are TRBV10-2 and TRBJ2-2; D remains ambiguous. Germline CDR1 is WSHSY and CDR2 is SAAADI. The CDR3 spans 14 residues. Trimming shortened V by 7 bases and J by 6 bases, and 15 bases separated the two germline ends. In DNA, the CDR3 is TGCGCCAGCAACGAAAGGGCCCCAGCCGGGGAGCTGTTTTTT. It specifies CASNERAPAGELFF.

This chain uses TRBV11-2 with TRBJ2-2; the match to TRBD1 covers 7 bases. The V gene end was trimmed by 10 bases and the J gene end by 6 bases; junction bases not matched to a gene: 8. CDR3 length equals 13 residues. CDR1 and CDR2 from the germline V gene are SGHAT and FQNNGV. This chain's CDR3 is CATLKTGAGELFF. CDR3 nucleotides: TGTGCCACCCTCAAAACAGGGGCCGGGGAGCTGTTTTTT.

This chain uses TRBV2 with TRBJ2-2; maybe TRBD2 (5 bases). Trimming pared 5 bases from V and 7 bases from J, leaving 14 bases between. The CDR3 runs to 14 residues. CDR1 SNHLY and CDR2 FYNNEI come from the germline V gene. The CDR3 DNA reads as TGTGCCAGCAGTTCGGCCTTACGGGGCGGGGAGCTGTTTTTT. It translates to CASSSALRGGELFF.

This clone turned up a few times. The chain recombines TRBV30 with TRBJ1-4, with D maybe TRBD1 (5 bases). V was trimmed by 3 bases and J by 8 bases, leaving 22 bases between them. The CDR3 runs 16 residues. CDR1 is GTSNPN, CDR2 SVGIG, per germline (reference sequence). CDR3 region: CAWRSFQGRFGEKLFF. The CDR3 DNA reads as TGTGCCTGGAGAAGTTTCCAGGGTCGATTTGGGGAAAAACTGTTTTTT. Full variable domain (rest looked up from reference TRBV30 and TRBJ1-4): SQTIHQWPATLVQPVGSPLSLECTVEGTSNPNLYWYRQAAGRGLQLLFYSVGIGQISSEVPQNLSASRPQDRQFILSSKKLLLSDSGFYLCAWRSFQGRFGEKLFFGSGTQLSVL.

A single count supports this clone. This rearrangement joins TRBV2 to TRBJ1-1; the match to TRBD1 covers 8 bases. The junction had 7 bases not matched to a gene; V was cut back by 6 bases and J by 1 base. There are 15 residues in the CDR3. The germline gives CDR1 SNHLY, CDR2 FYNNEI. Here the CDR3 reads CASSGGGTGNTEAFF. The DNA for the CDR3 is TGTGCCAGCAGCGGGGGCGGGACAGGGAACACTGAAGCTTTCTTT. Drawing the rest from reference TRBV2 and TRBJ1-1, the complete variable domain is EPEVTQTPSHQVTQMGQEVILRCVPISNHLYFYWYRQILGQKVEFLVSFYNNEISEKSEIFDDQFSVERPDGSNFTLKIRSTKLEDSAMYFCASSGGGTGNTEAFFGQGTRLTVV.

For the CDR3, the DNA is TGCAGCGTCCTAAATGGGACCACCCCTGAGCAGTTCTTC. It codes for CSVLNGTTPEQFF. This chain connects TRBV29-1 to TRBJ2-1; D assignment may be TRBD1 or TRBD2 (5 bases each). The germline V gene has CDR1 SQVTM and CDR2 ANQGSEA. The CDR3 runs to 13 residues. With 6 bases removed from V and 9 bases from J, the gap between germline ends came to 18 bases.

This clone has a handful of counts. The rearrangement joins TRBV23-1 to TRBJ1-2, with 7 bases fitting TRBD1. TRBV23-1 is known as an ORF, though its function is uncertain. The CDR3 has 19 residues. The J segment lost 0 bases and the V segment lost 2 bases, leaving 15 bases of the junction unmatched. CDR3 sequence reads: CASSQEERDSFTTNYGYTF. Written as DNA, the CDR3 is TGCGCCAGCAGTCAAGAGGAGAGGGACAGCTTTACCACTAACTATGGCTACACCTTC.

The chain links TRBV5-1 to TRBJ2-3; D is possibly TRBD1 (6 bases). This CDR3 comprises 15 residues. Trimming cost V 4 bases and J 0 bases, with 12 bases left between them. The germline CDR1 and CDR2 sequences are SGHRS and YFSETQ. The CDR3 coding sequence is TGCGCCAGCAGCCCCCGGACAGCAAGCACAGATACGCAGTATTTT. The encoded protein is CASSPRTASTDTQYF.

In nucleotides, the CDR3 is TGCGCCAGCAGTTACAGGGTCCTGTCGTATGACCGGGATACCGGGGAGCTGTTTTTT. Amino acids: CASSYRVLSYDRDTGELFF. V usage is TRBV5-1 and J usage is TRBJ2-2; TRBD1 might be the D (6 bases). CDR3 length: 19 residues. V gave up 5 bases and J gave up 5 bases, with 28 bases separating them. Germline V gives CDR1 SGHRS, CDR2 YFSETQ.

The CDR3 is CASSHRRGEQFF. The CDR3 coding sequence is TGTGCCAGCAGTCACCGGAGGGGTGAGCAGTTCTTC. The chain joins TRBV6-5 to TRBJ2-1, with TRBD2 as a possible D gene (6 bases). This CDR3 spans 12 amino acids. V gave up 5 bases and J gave up 9 bases, with 11 bases separating them. Germline-derived CDR1 and CDR2 are MNHEY and SVGAGI.

Notes on this clone: One junction end disagrees with the germline gene, perhaps due to a read error. Here the CDR3 reads CSGKNTEAFF. CDR3 DNA: TGTAGTGGGAAGAACACTGAAGCTTTCTTT. The rearrangement joins TRBV29-1 to TRBJ1-1; no reliable D call. This CDR3 has 10 residues. The germline V gene has CDR1 SQVTM and CDR2 ANQGSEA.

This chain links TRBV15 with TRBJ2-2; the D is unclear. V was cut by 0 bases and J by 5 bases, with 16 bases left in between. This CDR3 comprises 17 residues. Germline loops: CDR1 LNHNV, CDR2 YYDKDF (reference sequence). The CDR3 is CATSREGKYYTTGELFF. CDR3 DNA: TGTGCCACCAGCAGAGAAGGGAAATATTATACTACCGGGGAGCTGTTTTTT. Complete variable domain (other parts from reference TRBV15 and TRBJ2-2): DAMVIQNPRYQVTQFGKPVTLSCSQTLNHNVMYWYQQKSSQAPKLLFHYYDKDFNNEADTPDNFQSRRPNTSFCFLDIRSPGLGDTAMYLCATSREGKYYTTGELFFGEGSRLTVL.

Comments on this clone: In the same sample, other DNA sequences code for this CDR3. The genes are TRBV9 and TRBJ1-2; D gene ambiguous. The CDR3 totals 13 residues. With 0 bases removed from V and 2 bases from J, the gap between germline ends came to 5 bases. CDR1 is SGDLS, CDR2 YYNGEE, per germline. The CDR3 DNA sequence: TGTGCCAGCAGCGTAGGGGCCAACTATGGCTACACCTTC. Its translation: CASSVGANYGYTF.

The chain has TRBV2 and TRBJ2-6; 10 bases match TRBD1. CDR1 is SNHLY and CDR2 is FYNNEI in the germline V gene. The V gene end was trimmed by 6 bases and the J gene end by 0 bases; junction bases not matched to a gene: 11. CDR3 length: 19 amino acids. Written as DNA, the CDR3 is TGTGCCAGCAGAACCCGGGACAGGGGTTTAATCTCTGGGGCCAACGTCCTGACTTTC. The encoded protein is CASRTRDRGLISGANVLTF.

The chain uses TRBV4-1 and TRBJ2-1; D call uncertain. Germline V gene lookup returns CDR1 MGHRA and CDR2 YSYEKL. Deletions cut 2 bases from V and 5 bases from J, with 7 bases between. This CDR3 has 13 residues. The CDR3 DNA reads TGCGCCAGCAGCCAACCCCTAGACAATGAGCAGTTCTTC. It yields the protein CASSQPLDNEQFF.

A word on this clone: This specimen includes other DNA sequences encoding the same CDR3. The chain uses TRBV7-2 and TRBJ1-2; no clear D gene. Trimming pared 3 bases from V and 2 bases from J, leaving 1 base between. There are 11 residues in the CDR3. Looked up from germline, CDR1 is SGHTA and CDR2 is FQGNSA. The CDR3, as DNA: TGTGCCAGCAGCTTGAACTATGGCTACACCTTC. Residues: CASSLNYGYTF.

Written as DNA, the CDR3 is TGTGCCAGCGCAACCGGACGGGGACTAGTTTACGAGCAGTACTTC. It is translated as CASATGRGLVYEQYF. The chain combines TRBV7-9 with TRBJ2-7, with 8 bases aligning to TRBD2. J gave up 4 bases and V 8 bases, and 13 bases lay outside the gene matches. Germline CDR1 is SEHNR and CDR2 is FQNEAQ (reference sequence). The CDR3 totals 15 residues.

The chain joins TRBV28 to TRBJ2-7; no definite D call. The CDR3 consists of 11 residues. Trimming shortened V by 9 bases and J by 5 bases, and 11 bases separated the two germline ends. CDR1 is MDHEN and CDR2 is SYDVKM in the germline V gene. CDR3 nucleotides: TGTGCCAGTAGTCTTAACGACGAGCAGTACTTC. Translating it yields CASSLNDEQYF.

A few counts support this clone. The V gene is TRBV28, the J gene TRBJ2-1; either TRBD1 or TRBD2 may supply D (5 bases each). The V end lost 5 bases, the J end lost 9 bases, and 17 bases lay between the germline ends. The CDR3 spans 14 residues. From germline, CDR1 is MDHEN and CDR2 SYDVKM. Here the CDR3 reads CASSPLRDHSEQFF. The CDR3 coding sequence is TGTGCCAGCAGTCCCCTCCGGGACCACAGTGAGCAGTTCTTC.

This clone was observed a few times. The genes are TRBV5-1 and TRBJ2-7; D not resolved. The CDR3 is 11 amino acids. The ends were cut back, 4 bases at V and 3 bases at J, with 5 bases in the middle. Germline V CDR1 and CDR2: SGHRS, YFSETQ. This CDR3 is CASSQIYEQYF. DNA for the CDR3: TGCGCCAGCAGCCAGATCTACGAGCAGTACTTC.

The sample holds one count of this clone. The chain recombines TRBV9 with TRBJ2-7; 14 bases agree with TRBD2. Trimming at V came to 4 bases and at J to 0 bases, leaving 3 bases not matched to a gene. Germline lookup yields CDR1 SGDLS and CDR2 YYNGEE. This CDR3 is built from 16 residues. The CDR3, as DNA: TGTGCCAGCAGCATGGGACTAGCGGGAGTCTCCTACGAGCAGTACTTC. This sequence encodes CASSMGLAGVSYEQYF.

This clone was counted a few times. V gene TRBV7-9 combines with J gene TRBJ2-2; possibly TRBD1 for D (6 bases). This CDR3 has 13 amino acids. CDR1 and CDR2 from the germline V gene are SEHNR and FQNEAQ (reference sequence). Between the trimmed V and J ends, which lost 5 bases and 4 bases, there was a span of 8 bases. CDR3 protein: CASSKGVTGELFF. The CDR3 region has the DNA TGTGCCAGCAGCAAGGGGGTCACCGGGGAGCTGTTTTTT.

The chain is built from TRBV5-1 and TRBJ1-5; 7 bases align to TRBD1. V lost 4 bases to trimming and J lost 3 bases; unmatched junction nucleotides: 4. Germline V gene sequence: CDR1 SGHRS, CDR2 YFSETQ. This CDR3 is 14 amino acids long. The CDR3 loop reads CASSPTGPNQPQHF. CDR3 nucleotide sequence: TGCGCCAGCAGCCCGACAGGGCCCAATCAGCCCCAGCATTTT.

The gene calls are TRBV29-1 and TRBJ1-2; D is undetermined. The germline CDR1 and CDR2 sequences are SQVTM and ANQGSEA. The germline V and J ends were trimmed by 7 bases and 6 bases, with 12 bases remaining between them. The CDR3 is made up of 11 amino acids. The CDR3 nucleotides are TGCAGCGCTGGACGTATGGATGGCTACACCTTC. Its protein is CSAGRMDGYTF.